This T cell receptor beta chain was profiled in a study of T cell responses to AZD1222 COVID-19 vaccine. Study-wide findings and caveats: There were mostly white British donors and more females than males, and clonal diversity was possibly underestimated. The repertoires were collected only after the peak T cell response.

With respect to this clone: The antigen remains unidentified.

The CDR3 covers 13 residues. V was clipped by 6 bases and J by 7 bases, with 16 bases between them. Per the germline V gene, CDR1 is LNHDA and CDR2 is SQIVND (reference sequence). The protocol was immunoSEQ multiplex PCR, while the TCRdb copy is restricted to in-frame clones and leaves out a portion. The table has about 140,000 clones, roughly nine tenths seen once. Sequences were derived from peripheral blood, sampled 28 days after the second dose of the MenACWY control vaccine. The receptor comes from an adult who received the MenACWY meningococcal vaccine as a control. V gene TRBV19 combines with J gene TRBJ2-7; D is perhaps TRBD2 (6 bases). Here the CDR3 reads CASSGSGPREQYF. In DNA, the CDR3 is TGTGCCAGTAGCGGGAGCGGCCCCAGGGAGCAGTACTTC.